This T cell receptor (beta chain) was captured in a study of technical replicates of blood from a few donors. The CDR3 is 17 amino acids. Germline-derived CDR1 and CDR2 are SGHTA and FQGNSA. V shed 3 bases, J shed 4 bases, and the junction held 8 bases outside the gene matches. Sequenced by immunoSEQ multiplex PCR; TCRdb stores in-frame clones only, minus some. Here the sample spans about 13,000 clones, 65% to 90% being singletons. The chain combines TRBV7-2 with TRBJ2-7; 14 positions agree with TRBD2. The sequencing sample was made of PBMCs. The sequence derives from a human donor in good health. Written as DNA, the CDR3 is TGTGCCAGCAGCTTTTACCTCGGGACTAGCGGGAGTTACGAGCAGTACTTC. Translation: CASSFYLGTSGSYEQYF.